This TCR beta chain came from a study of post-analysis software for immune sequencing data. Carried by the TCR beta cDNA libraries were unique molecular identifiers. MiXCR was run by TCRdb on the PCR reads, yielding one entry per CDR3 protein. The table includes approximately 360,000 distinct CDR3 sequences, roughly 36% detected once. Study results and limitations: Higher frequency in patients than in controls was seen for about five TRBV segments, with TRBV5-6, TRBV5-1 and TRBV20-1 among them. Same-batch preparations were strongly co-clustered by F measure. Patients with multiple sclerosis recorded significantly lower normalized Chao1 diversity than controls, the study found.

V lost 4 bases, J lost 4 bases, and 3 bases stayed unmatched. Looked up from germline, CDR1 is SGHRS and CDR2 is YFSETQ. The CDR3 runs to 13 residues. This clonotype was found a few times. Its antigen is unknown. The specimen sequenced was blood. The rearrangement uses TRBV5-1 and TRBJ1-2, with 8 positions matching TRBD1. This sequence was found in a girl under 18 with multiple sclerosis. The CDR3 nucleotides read TGCGCCAGCAGCAGGACAGGGCCCTATGGCTACACCTTC. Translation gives CASSRTGPYGYTF.